These 11 T cell receptor beta chains originate from one sample sequenced in a study of blood T cells in healthy people across ages. Using a J-beta primer mix together with a sample-barcoded 5' primer, a second PCR was run for about 6 to 12 cycles. TCRdb reprocessed the 5' RACE reads with MiXCR, giving one entry per CDR3 protein. The table records 1.4 million or so distinct CDR3 sequences, roughly 43% of them present only once. Sequencing used blood. The receptors originated from a young woman in good health.

The genes are TRBV28 and TRBJ2-7; 11 bases are a match to TRBD2. The germline CDR1 and CDR2 sequences are MDHEN and SYDVKM. CDR3 length equals 16 residues. The trim removed 6 bases at V and 7 bases at J, leaving 14 bases unmatched. The CDR3 DNA reads TGTGCCAGCAGCCCGGGACTAGCGGACGAGGTTAAGGAGCAGTACTTC. Translated: CASSPGLADEVKEQYF.

This clonotype was observed a handful of times. The rearrangement joins TRBV5-1 to TRBJ2-7; D possibly corresponds to TRBD1 (6 bases). Germline V gives CDR1 SGHRS, CDR2 YFSETQ. V lost 4 bases and J lost 2, with 13 bases in between. The CDR3 is 14 residues long. The chain's CDR3 is CASSLTGPTYEQYF. The CDR3 coding sequence is TGCGCCAGCAGCCTGACAGGACCGACCTACGAGCAGTACTTC.

This chain joins TRBV28 and TRBJ2-1; 7 bases line up with TRBD2. This CDR3 spans 17 amino acids. Germline assignment: CDR1 MDHEN and CDR2 SYDVKM. Trimming took 3 bases from V and 10 from J; bases not matched to a gene: 18. The CDR3 region has the DNA TGTGCCAGCAGTTTCTCCGCTCACCGCGGGGGTTTCATCGAGCAGTTCTTC. Amino acids: CASSFSAHRGGFIEQFF.

This clonotype was observed a handful of times. V gene TRBV12-3 or TRBV12-4 combines with J gene TRBJ2-7; 8 nucleotides align to TRBD1. The CDR3 has 16 amino acids. Losses at the gene ends were 7 bases for V and 7 bases for J; bases not matched to a gene: 18. This CDR3 reads CASNRQGSGSAVEQYF. The CDR3 nucleotides are TGTGCCAGCAATCGACAGGGGTCCGGGAGTGCCGTAGAGCAGTACTTC.

The V and J genes are TRBV10-3 and TRBJ2-7; D is ambiguous. This CDR3 is 13 amino acids long. Deletions cut 8 bases from V and 0 bases from J, with 11 bases between. Germline V lookup: CDR1 ENHRY, CDR2 SYGVKD. CDR3 protein: CAISGGSSYEQYF. CDR3 DNA sequence: TGTGCCATCTCAGGTGGTAGCTCCTACGAGCAGTACTTC.

The chain uses TRBV20-1 and TRBJ2-3; tentative D call: TRBD2 (5 bases). The CDR3 spans 19 residues. Germline V lookup: CDR1 DFQATT, CDR2 SNEGSKA (reference sequence). V was clipped by 0 bases and J by 4 bases, with 26 bases between them. CDR3 coding DNA: TGCAGTGCTAGAGATTCCGCTCGGTCCCTCGGGGTAGGAGCAGATACGCAGTATTTT. It is translated as CSARDSARSLGVGADTQYF.

This chain uses TRBV12-3 or TRBV12-4 with TRBJ2-5, with unresolved D. V was trimmed by 6 bases and J by 5 bases, leaving 16 bases between them. This CDR3 comprises 14 residues. In nucleotides, the CDR3 is TGTGCCAGCAGACCACTCGAAGGCGCGGAGACCCAGTACTTC. This translates into CASRPLEGAETQYF.

V is TRBV18 and J is TRBJ2-7; D uncertain. The germline V gene encodes CDR1 KGHSH and CDR2 LQKENI. CDR3 length: 16 residues. The ends were cut back, 4 bases at V and 0 bases at J, with 16 bases in the middle. CDR3 protein: CASSHPDRPSSYEQYF. In nucleotides, the CDR3 is TGTGCCAGCTCACACCCGGACCGTCCGAGCTCCTACGAGCAGTACTTC.

This clonotype was seen many times. V gene TRBV4-1 combines with J gene TRBJ1-5; no firm D call. The CDR3 runs 14 residues. V lost 4 bases to trimming and J lost 2 bases, with 9 bases between them. Germline V gene sequence: CDR1 MGHRA, CDR2 YSYEKL. The CDR3 loop is CASSPREGNQPQHF. The CDR3 nucleotides are TGCGCCAGCAGCCCAAGGGAGGGCAATCAGCCCCAGCATTTT.

This clonotype was seen only a few times. At one of its ends the junction is not consistent with the germline gene, which may arise from a read error. The gene calls are TRBV12-3 or TRBV12-4 and TRBJ1-2; unclear D gene. The CDR3 extends over 13 amino acids. CDR3 residues: CASSLAAGYGYTF. The CDR3 bases are TGCGCCAGCAGCTTGGCAGCGGGTTATGGCTACACCTTC.

This clonotype was observed a handful of times. The rearrangement joins TRBV9 to TRBJ2-6; tentatively, D is TRBD1 or TRBD2 (5 bases each). In germline, CDR1 is SGDLS, CDR2 YYNGEE. The CDR3 length is 17 residues. V gave up 6 bases and J gave up 0 bases, with 16 bases separating them. In nucleotides, the CDR3 is TGTGCCAGCACGCAGTTGGGGACGAGCTCTGGGGCCAACGTCCTGACTTTC. Translation: CASTQLGTSSGANVLTF.